This T cell receptor beta chain is from a study of T cell responses to AZD1222 COVID-19 vaccine. Overall study findings and caveats: At baseline, seropositivity was found in only a handful of AZD1222 recipients. Vaccination with two AZD1222 doses was followed by a rise in Spike-specific TCR breadth and depth. Females outnumbered males among donors, who were mostly white British; clonal diversity was possibly underestimated.

Second-dose intervals of approximately 4 or approximately 12 weeks were pooled. The assay was immunoSEQ multiplex PCR, and TCRdb's table has in-frame clones only and misses some. This sample has some 150,000 clones; around 87% occur once, and the top ten carry 4.3%. Comment on this clone: What it binds is not known.

In germline, CDR1 is MGHRA, CDR2 YSYEKL. Between the trimmed V and J ends, which lost 0 bases and 9 bases, there was a span of 12 bases. This CDR3 is built from 13 residues. This chain connects TRBV4-1 to TRBJ2-7; D may be TRBD1 (7 bases). Sequences were derived from peripheral blood, sampled 28 days after the second AZD1222 dose. The receptor's source is an adult who received the AZD1222 COVID-19 vaccine. The CDR3 nucleotides are TGCGCCAGCAGCCAAGAGCGGGACAGTTCGCAGTACTTC. It translates to CASSQERDSSQYF.